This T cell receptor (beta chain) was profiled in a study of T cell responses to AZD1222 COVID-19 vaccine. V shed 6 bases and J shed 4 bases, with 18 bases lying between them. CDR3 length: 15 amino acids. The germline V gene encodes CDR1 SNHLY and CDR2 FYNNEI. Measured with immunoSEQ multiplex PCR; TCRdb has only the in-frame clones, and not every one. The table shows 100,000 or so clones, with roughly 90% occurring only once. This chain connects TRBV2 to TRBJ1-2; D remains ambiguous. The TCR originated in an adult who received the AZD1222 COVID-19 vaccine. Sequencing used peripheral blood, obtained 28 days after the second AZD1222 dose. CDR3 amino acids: CASSGSFSPSYGYTF. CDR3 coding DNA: TGTGCCAGCAGCGGCAGTTTCTCACCCTCCTATGGCTACACCTTC.